The 12 T cell receptor beta chains below come from one sample, sequenced in a study of blood T cell repertoires in COVID-19. Here immunoSEQ multiplex PCR was the method, and the copy in TCRdb shows in-frame clones only, minus some. The table lists some 410,000 clones, 85% to 90% of them singletons. The sequencing input was PBMCs or T cells enriched from blood (not recorded which). These receptors came from a woman between 25 and 40 years old with acute COVID-19.

J is TRBJ1-2 and V is TRBV10-3, with D maybe TRBD1 (5 bases). Germline CDR1 and CDR2: ENHRY and SYGVKD. The CDR3 runs 12 residues. Trimming took 11 bases from V and 8 from J, leaving 18 bases between them. CDR3 sequence (DNA): TGTGCCTTCCGACAGTACCCTGAAGGCTACACCTTC. It yields the protein CAFRQYPEGYTF.

The chain uses TRBV2 and TRBJ2-3; TRBD1 might be the D (6 bases). Germline V lookup: CDR1 SNHLY, CDR2 FYNNEI. V lost 7 bases to trimming and J lost 7 bases, with 18 bases between them. The CDR3 consists of 14 residues. The CDR3 sequence: CASTTGDDYYTQYF. CDR3 bases: TGTGCCAGCACGACAGGCGACGATTACTATACGCAGTATTTT.

The rearrangement uses TRBV2 and TRBJ2-7; possibly TRBD1 for D (5 bases). The CDR3 has 14 residues. V lost 8 bases and J lost 6, with 20 bases in between. Germline CDR1 is SNHLY and CDR2 is FYNNEI. CDR3 amino acids: CASHHRSQTLEQYF. The CDR3 nucleotides read TGTGCCAGCCATCACAGGTCACAGACCCTCGAGCAGTACTTC.

V usage is TRBV6-4 and J usage is TRBJ1-1; D call uncertain. Germline V gene lookup returns CDR1 MRHNA and CDR2 SNTAGT. There are 13 residues in the CDR3. V was cut by 3 bases and J by 11 bases, with 16 bases left in between. The CDR3: CASSESIWAEAFF. The CDR3 nucleotides are TGTGCCAGCAGTGAAAGTATATGGGCAGAGGCTTTCTTT.

The V call is TRBV4-1, the J call TRBJ1-2; perhaps TRBD1 as D (5 bases). Germline V gives CDR1 MGHRA, CDR2 YSYEKL. The CDR3 length is 15 residues. The V end lost 0 bases, the J end lost 4 bases, and 12 bases lay between the germline ends. The CDR3 loop reads CASSQDTQGFYGYTF. The CDR3 DNA reads as TGCGCCAGCAGCCAAGATACCCAGGGCTTCTATGGCTACACCTTC.

The CDR3: CASSITGRSEQFF. In DNA, the CDR3 is TGTGCCAGTAGTATCACAGGACGATCAGAGCAGTTCTTC. The V and J genes are TRBV19 and TRBJ2-1; TRBD1 might be the D (5 bases). The CDR3 is made up of 13 amino acids. V was shortened by 3 bases and J by 10 bases, with 13 bases between the two germline ends. Germline V gene lookup returns CDR1 LNHDA and CDR2 SQIVND (reference sequence).

V and J are TRBV11-2 and TRBJ2-3, with 7 bases aligning to TRBD1. Germline CDR1 SGHAT, CDR2 FQNNGV. The length of the CDR3 is 17 residues. V gave up 7 bases and J gave up 1 base; unmatched junction bases: 14. The chain's CDR3 is CASTLEGAEWGTDTQYF. CDR3 nucleotide sequence: TGTGCCAGCACTCTAGAGGGGGCGGAATGGGGCACAGATACGCAGTATTTT.

The rearrangement links TRBV9 to TRBJ2-1; D is possibly TRBD2 (5 bases). In germline, CDR1 is SGDLS, CDR2 YYNGEE. The V end lost 4 bases, the J end lost 0 bases, and 8 bases lay between the germline ends. This CDR3 has 14 residues. The DNA of the CDR3 is TGTGCCAGCAGCTCCCGGGACTCCTACAATGAGCAGTTCTTC. Its translation is CASSSRDSYNEQFF.

The chain combines TRBV3-1 (or the pseudogene TRBV3-2) with TRBJ2-3; 7 nucleotides agree with TRBD2. With 8 bases clipped from V and 0 bases from J, the junction kept 5 bases outside the gene matches. From germline, CDR1 is LGHDT and CDR2 YNNKEL (reference sequence). The CDR3 has 14 residues. CDR3 bases: TGTGCCAGCGCGCCTAGCGGTAGCACAGATACGCAGTATTTT. This codes for CASAPSGSTDTQYF.

The chain combines TRBV10-3 with TRBJ2-7, with D tentatively TRBD1 (6 bases). The CDR3 covers 16 residues. Deletions cut 0 bases from V and 3 bases from J, with 15 bases between. CDR1 and CDR2 (germline): ENHRY, SYGVKD. The DNA for the CDR3 is TGTGCCATCAGTGAGTCGGGCACAGGGAAACACTACGAGCAGTACTTC. Amino acids: CAISESGTGKHYEQYF.

The rearrangement joins TRBV7-2 to TRBJ2-7; D ambiguous. The CDR3 spans 16 residues. V gave up 4 bases and J gave up 3 bases, with 19 bases separating them. Per germline, CDR1 SGHTA and CDR2 FQGNSA. The CDR3 DNA is TGTGCCAGCAGCTCTCCACAGACCCAGATTTTCTACGAGCAGTACTTC. This sequence encodes CASSSPQTQIFYEQYF.

The gene calls are TRBV4-1 and TRBJ1-2, with 8 bases matching TRBD1. The CDR3 consists of 19 residues. Germline lookup yields CDR1 MGHRA and CDR2 YSYEKL. The J segment lost 2 bases and the V segment lost 3 bases, leaving 17 bases of the junction unmatched. The CDR3 DNA reads TGCGCCAGCAGCCAGGACAGAGTAACGGGGACAGGTACCAACTATGGCTACACCTTC. Translating it yields CASSQDRVTGTGTNYGYTF.